This T cell receptor (beta chain) was sequenced in a study of blood T cells in healthy people across ages. Study-wide points: In long-lived donors, naive CD4+ cell counts and diversity exceeded those of aged donors. Measured against age, TCR beta diversity per million T cells decreased in a roughly linear manner.

The second PCR ran about 7 to 12 cycles with a sample-barcoded 5' primer and J-beta primers. MiXCR, run by TCRdb on the 5' RACE reads, gives a single entry per CDR3 protein. The sample comprises fewer than 800,000 distinct CDR3 sequences, around 21% of which are singletons, and more than 3% rests with the top ten. This CDR3 is 13 amino acids long. Trimming removed 2 bases from V and 10 bases from J, with 9 bases in between. This clonotype was counted between two and nine times. Its cognate antigen is unknown. The TCR comes from a man in his 70s in good health. The material sequenced was blood. The rearrangement uses TRBV12-3 or TRBV12-4 and TRBJ1-6; weak D call: TRBD1 (5 bases). The CDR3 protein is CASSLTGFSPLHF. In DNA form, the CDR3 reads TGTGCCAGCAGTTTAACAGGTTTCTCACCCCTCCACTTT.